This passage covers 19 T cell receptor beta chains from one sample sequenced in a study of CD4+ T cells in melanoma. Only in-frame clones appear in the TCRdb table, and some are missing; sequencing was by immunoSEQ multiplex PCR. The repertoire has fewer than 20,000 clones, about four fifths of them found once; the top ten carry around 5%. What was sequenced was cells from a culture (not recorded whether cultured in vitro). These receptors originate from a human donor with melanoma.

V gene TRBV7-6 combines with J gene TRBJ1-6; D perhaps matches TRBD1 (5 bases). Trimming pared 5 bases from V and 8 bases from J, leaving 19 bases between. This CDR3 has 16 amino acids. Germline CDR1 reads SGHVS; CDR2 reads FNYEAQ. The CDR3 nucleotides read TGTGCCAGCAGCCGGCGGGGAGCGGGGGGGGATTCACCCCTCCACTTT. Translating it yields CASSRRGAGGDSPLHF. The entire variable domain, with the rest obtained from reference TRBV7-6 and TRBJ1-6, is as follows: GAGVSQSPRYKVTKRGQDVALRCDPISGHVSLYWYRQALGQGPEFLTYFNYEAQQDKSGLPNDRFSAERPEGSISTLTIQRTEQRDSAMYRCASSRRGAGGDSPLHFGNGTRLTVT.

The J gene is TRBJ2-1, the V gene TRBV6-1; 7 bases are a match to TRBD2. Germline V gene sequence: CDR1 MNHNS, CDR2 SASEGT. The ends lost 0 bases at V and 3 bases at J; junction bases unmatched: 8. This CDR3 is built from 17 residues. CDR3 amino acids: CASSEAGASGYYNEQFF. The CDR3 region has the DNA TGTGCCAGCAGTGAAGCAGGAGCTAGCGGCTACTACAATGAGCAGTTCTTC.

The rearrangement uses TRBV6-1 and TRBJ2-1, with 9 bases fitting TRBD2. Germline values: CDR1 MNHNS, CDR2 SASEGT. This CDR3 region has 19 residues. Germline trimming cut 3 bases from V and 0 bases from J; bases unmatched to any gene: 12. The CDR3 region is CASSDLAGAYSSSYNEQFF. CDR3 bases: TGTGCCAGCAGTGATTTAGCGGGGGCGTACTCAAGCTCCTACAATGAGCAGTTCTTC.

The rearrangement links TRBV5-8 to TRBJ2-3, with a tentative D call TRBD2 (6 bases). Germline-derived CDR1 and CDR2 are SGHTS and YDEGEE. V gave up 6 bases and J gave up 4 bases, with 12 bases separating them. This CDR3 contains 13 residues. CDR3 DNA: TGTGCCAGCAACCGACTAGTTTCAGATACGCAGTATTTT. Its translation is CASNRLVSDTQYF.

The V gene is TRBV6-5, the J gene TRBJ2-5; D gene unclear. Trimming shortened V by 4 bases and J by 8 bases, and 8 bases separated the two germline ends. This CDR3 region has 11 residues. The germline CDR1 and CDR2 sequences are MNHEY and SVGAGI. The CDR3 here is CASSSELTQYF. The CDR3 DNA follows: TGTGCCAGCAGTTCTGAGCTTACCCAGTACTTC.

The chain carries TRBV7-6 and TRBJ1-1; 8 bases line up with TRBD1. This CDR3 region has 13 residues. CDR1 is SGHVS and CDR2 is FNYEAQ in the germline V gene. Trimming took 4 bases from V and 11 from J; bases not matched to a gene: 9. CDR3: CASSSRQGREAFF. CDR3 DNA sequence: TGTGCCAGCAGCTCCAGACAGGGGCGGGAGGCTTTCTTT.

This clone was recorded only once. The rearrangement links TRBV4-1 to TRBJ1-2; tentative D call: TRBD1 (5 bases). Germline loops: CDR1 MGHRA, CDR2 YSYEKL. With 4 bases removed from V and 1 base from J, the gap between germline ends came to 16 bases. There are 16 residues in the CDR3. CDR3 residues: CASSLLTRTNNYGYTF. CDR3 nucleotide sequence: TGCGCCAGCAGCCTACTGACCAGGACAAATAACTATGGCTACACCTTC.

This clone was seen more than once but under ten times. The chain employs TRBV30 and TRBJ1-3; D unclear. The V gene's germline CDR1 is GTSNPN and CDR2 SVGIG (reference sequence). V lost 4 bases and J 0 bases, leaving 16 bases between the germline ends. CDR3 length: 16 residues. CDR3 nucleotide sequence: TGTGCCTGGACCGAGGGAGGGTTGGGCTCTGGAAACACCATATATTTT. As protein: CAWTEGGLGSGNTIYF.

The chain uses TRBV5-1 and TRBJ2-1; possibly TRBD2 for D (5 bases). The germline V gene encodes CDR1 SGHRS and CDR2 YFSETQ. The CDR3 covers 14 residues. V was clipped by 6 bases and J by 3 bases, with 13 bases between them. The CDR3 protein is CASKSGYNYNEQFF. DNA for the CDR3: TGCGCCAGCAAGTCGGGGTACAACTACAATGAGCAGTTCTTC.

This clone was picked up a small number of times. The CDR3 DNA is TGTGCCAGCAGTGTTCAAGCAGGGGGCAACTATGGCTACACCTTC. It encodes CASSVQAGGNYGYTF. The gene calls are TRBV6-5 and TRBJ1-2, with TRBD1 matching over 8 bases. Looked up from germline, CDR1 is MNHEY and CDR2 is SVGAGI. The length of the CDR3 is 15 residues. Unmatched junction bases numbered 7, after V lost 5 bases and J lost 2 bases.

This rearrangement joins TRBV2 to TRBJ2-2, with D possibly matching TRBD1 (5 bases). The CDR3 totals 11 residues. V gave up 10 bases and J gave up 4 bases, with 7 bases separating them. Germline V gives CDR1 SNHLY, CDR2 FYNNEI. The CDR3, as DNA: TGTGCCACGCAGGGCACCGGGGAGCTGTTTTTT. Its translation is CATQGTGELFF.

The chain has TRBV2 and TRBJ1-5, with a possible D match to TRBD1 (6 bases). The CDR3 is made up of 15 amino acids. CDR1 and CDR2 from the germline V gene are SNHLY and FYNNEI. Trimming left V 5 bases short and J 6 bases short, with 17 bases between. CDR3 coding DNA: TGTGCCAGCAGTAGTATCGGAGGGGGGAGTCAGCCCCAGCATTTT. Translated, it gives CASSSIGGGSQPQHF.

Of note for this clone: Within the sample, other DNA sequences also encode this same CDR3. The chain carries TRBV11-2 and TRBJ2-3, with D uncertain. This CDR3 is 15 amino acids long. The germline CDR1 and CDR2 sequences are SGHAT and FQNNGV. V was cut by 0 bases and J by 5 bases, with 12 bases left in between. The CDR3 region is CASSLDSRNGDTQYF. The CDR3 nucleotides read TGTGCCAGCAGCTTAGACTCACGCAACGGAGATACGCAGTATTTT. The variable domain in full, with the rest retrieved from reference TRBV11-2 and TRBJ2-3, is EAGVAQSPRYKIIEKRQSVAFWCNPISGHATLYWYQQILGQGPKLLIQFQNNGVVDDSQLPKDRFSAERLKGVDSTLKIQPAKLEDSAVYLCASSLDSRNGDTQYFGPGTRLTVL.

This clone was observed a few times. V usage is TRBV5-3 and J usage is TRBJ1-6; D possibly corresponds to TRBD1 (5 bases). TRBV5-3 is sorted into the ORF group, with uncertain function. The CDR3 consists of 16 residues. V was shortened by 4 bases and J by 8 bases, with 19 bases between the two germline ends. CDR3 sequence (DNA): TGTGCCAGAAGCATCCCCGGCAGGGTTGTATATTCACCCCTCCACTTT. Amino acids: CARSIPGRVVYSPLHF.

Relative to its sample, this clone is large. Sequence at one end of the junction differs from germline and may be a read error. The rearrangement links TRBV5-1 to TRBJ2-6; D is ambiguous. Germline V gene data show CDR1 as SGHRS and CDR2 as YFSETQ. This CDR3 has 15 residues. CDR3 sequence (DNA): TGCGCCAGCAGCTTGGGGATGTCTGCGGCCAACGTCCTGACTTTC. This translates into CASSLGMSAANVLTF.

The chain recombines TRBV5-4 with TRBJ2-7; D possibly corresponds to TRBD2 (6 bases). The CDR3 is 14 residues long. Trimming removed 4 bases at V and 6 bases at J, with 17 bases between. Looked up from germline, CDR1 is SGHNT and CDR2 is YYREEE (reference sequence). CDR3 in amino acids: CASSLQGGQGEQYF. The DNA of the CDR3 is TGTGCCAGCAGCCTTCAGGGAGGACAAGGCGAGCAGTACTTC.

This chain links TRBV2 with TRBJ1-2; D ambiguous. The CDR3 has 14 amino acids. Germline assignment: CDR1 SNHLY and CDR2 FYNNEI. Trimming pared 2 bases from V and 7 bases from J, leaving 14 bases between. The CDR3 loop reads CASSENDPGAGYTF. Here the CDR3 DNA reads TGTGCCAGCAGTGAAAACGACCCAGGAGCTGGCTACACCTTC.

J is TRBJ2-3 and V is TRBV7-9, with TRBD2 matching 15 bases. V was clipped by 4 bases and J by 6 bases; unmatched bases: 5. This CDR3 contains 16 residues. Germline-derived CDR1 and CDR2 are SEHNR and FQNEAQ (reference sequence). CDR3 protein: CASSWGLAGGQDTQYF. The CDR3 nucleotides are TGTGCCAGCAGCTGGGGACTAGCGGGGGGCCAGGATACGCAGTATTTT.

This clone turned up a few times. The chain couples TRBV19 to TRBJ1-5; 8 bases line up with TRBD1. From germline, CDR1 is LNHDA and CDR2 SQIVND (reference sequence). The CDR3 is 16 amino acids. J gave up 4 bases and V 4 bases, and 9 bases lay outside the gene matches. The CDR3 nucleotides read TGTGCCAGTAGTACCCCGCCGGACAGGGCAAATCAGCCCCAGCATTTT. Translated, it gives CASSTPPDRANQPQHF.